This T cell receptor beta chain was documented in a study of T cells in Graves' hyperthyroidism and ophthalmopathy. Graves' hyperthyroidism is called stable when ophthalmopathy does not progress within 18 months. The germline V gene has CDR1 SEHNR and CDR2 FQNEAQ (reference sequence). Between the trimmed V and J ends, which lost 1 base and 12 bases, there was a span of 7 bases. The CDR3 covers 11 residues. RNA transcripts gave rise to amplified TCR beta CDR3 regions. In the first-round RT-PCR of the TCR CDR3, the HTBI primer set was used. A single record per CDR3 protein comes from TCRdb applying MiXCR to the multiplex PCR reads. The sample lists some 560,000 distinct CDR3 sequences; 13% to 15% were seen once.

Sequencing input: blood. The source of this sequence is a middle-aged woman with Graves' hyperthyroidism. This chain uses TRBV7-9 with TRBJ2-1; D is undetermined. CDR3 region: CASSLEAGQFF. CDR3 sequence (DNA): TGTGCCAGCAGCTTAGAGGCAGGGCAGTTCTTC.